This TCR beta chain stems from a study of blood T cell repertoires in COVID-19. Assay: immunoSEQ multiplex PCR; the TCRdb copy retains only in-frame clones and omits some. This table has 50,000 to 65,000 clones, less than 90% appearing once. The CDR3 spans 11 residues. Germline CDR1 SGHDT, CDR2 YYEEEE. Trimming stripped 5 bases from V and 5 bases from J, with 6 bases between. Input material: peripheral blood. This chain uses TRBV5-6 with TRBJ2-3; D unresolved. This clonotype originated in a man aged 60-69 years with acute or convalescent COVID-19. CDR3 nucleotides: TGTGCCAGCAGTTCCAGAGATACGCAGTATTTT. Its translation is CASSSRDTQYF.